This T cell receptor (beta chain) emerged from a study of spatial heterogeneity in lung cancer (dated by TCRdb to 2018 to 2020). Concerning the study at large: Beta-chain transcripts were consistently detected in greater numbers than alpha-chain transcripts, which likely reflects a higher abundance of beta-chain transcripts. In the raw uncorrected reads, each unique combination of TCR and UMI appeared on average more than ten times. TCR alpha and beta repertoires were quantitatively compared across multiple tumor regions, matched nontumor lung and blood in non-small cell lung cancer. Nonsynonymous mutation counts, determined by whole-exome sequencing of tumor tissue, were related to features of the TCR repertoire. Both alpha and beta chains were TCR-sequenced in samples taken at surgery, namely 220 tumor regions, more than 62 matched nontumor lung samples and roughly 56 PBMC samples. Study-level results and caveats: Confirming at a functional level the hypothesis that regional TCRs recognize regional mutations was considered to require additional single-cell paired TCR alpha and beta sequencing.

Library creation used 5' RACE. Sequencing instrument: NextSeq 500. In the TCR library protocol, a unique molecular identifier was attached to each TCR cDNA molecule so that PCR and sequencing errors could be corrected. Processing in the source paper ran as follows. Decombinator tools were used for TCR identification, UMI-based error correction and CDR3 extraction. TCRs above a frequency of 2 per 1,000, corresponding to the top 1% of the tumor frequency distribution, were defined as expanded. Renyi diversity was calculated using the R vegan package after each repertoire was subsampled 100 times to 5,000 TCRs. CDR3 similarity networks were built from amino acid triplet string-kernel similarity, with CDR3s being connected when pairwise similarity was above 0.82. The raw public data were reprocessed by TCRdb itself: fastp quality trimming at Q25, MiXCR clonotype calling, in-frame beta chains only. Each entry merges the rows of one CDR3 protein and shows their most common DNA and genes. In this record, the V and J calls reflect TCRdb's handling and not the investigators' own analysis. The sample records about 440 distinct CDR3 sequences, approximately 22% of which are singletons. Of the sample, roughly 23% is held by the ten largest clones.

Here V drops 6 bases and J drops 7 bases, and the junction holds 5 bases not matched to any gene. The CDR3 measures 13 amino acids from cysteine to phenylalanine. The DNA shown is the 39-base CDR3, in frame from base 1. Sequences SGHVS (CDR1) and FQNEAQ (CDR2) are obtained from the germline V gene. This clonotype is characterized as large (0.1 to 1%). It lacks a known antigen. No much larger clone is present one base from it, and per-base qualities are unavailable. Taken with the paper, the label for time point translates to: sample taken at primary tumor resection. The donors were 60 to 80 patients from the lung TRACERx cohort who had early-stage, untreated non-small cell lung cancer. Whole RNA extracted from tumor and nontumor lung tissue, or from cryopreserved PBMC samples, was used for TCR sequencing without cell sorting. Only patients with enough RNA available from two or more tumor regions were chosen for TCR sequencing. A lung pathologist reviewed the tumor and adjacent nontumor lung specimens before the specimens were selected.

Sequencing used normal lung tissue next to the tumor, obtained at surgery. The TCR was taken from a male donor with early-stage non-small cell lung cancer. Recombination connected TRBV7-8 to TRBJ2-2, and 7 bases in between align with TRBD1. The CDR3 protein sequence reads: CASRTGANGELFF. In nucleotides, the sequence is TGTGCCAGCAGAACAGGGGCCAACGGGGAGCTGTTTTTT.